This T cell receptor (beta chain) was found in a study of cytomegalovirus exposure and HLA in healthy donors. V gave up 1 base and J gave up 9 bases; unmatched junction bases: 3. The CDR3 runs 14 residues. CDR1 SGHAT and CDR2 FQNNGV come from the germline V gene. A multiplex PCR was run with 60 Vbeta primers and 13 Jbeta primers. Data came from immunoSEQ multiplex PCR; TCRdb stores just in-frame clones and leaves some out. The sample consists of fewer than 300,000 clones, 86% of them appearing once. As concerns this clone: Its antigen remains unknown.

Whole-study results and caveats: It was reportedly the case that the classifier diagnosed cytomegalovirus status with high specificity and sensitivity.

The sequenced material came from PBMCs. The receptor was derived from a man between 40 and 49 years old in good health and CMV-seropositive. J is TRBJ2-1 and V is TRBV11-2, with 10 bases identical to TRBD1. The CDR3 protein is CASSLGQGAGEQFF. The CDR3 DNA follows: TGTGCCAGCAGCTTAGGACAGGGGGCGGGTGAGCAGTTCTTC.